A single sample gave rise to the 24 T cell receptor beta chains below, sequenced in a study of post-analysis software for immune sequencing data. Study findings and constraints: A handful of TRBV segments appeared more often in patients than in controls, and TRBV5-6, TRBV5-1 and TRBV20-1 were among these.

Which antigens these TCRs recognize remains unknown. Prepared libraries of TCR beta cDNA carried unique molecular identifiers. Via MiXCR, TCRdb re-called the PCR reads, giving one row per CDR3 protein. Among about 570,000 distinct CDR3 sequences listed, 30% to 40% were seen once. Sequenced material: blood. Receptors were obtained from a girl aged 2 to 17 with multiple sclerosis.

This clonotype was counted between two and nine times. The chain has TRBV6-5 and TRBJ2-1; tentatively, D is TRBD1 (6 bases). CDR1 is MNHEY and CDR2 is SVGAGI in the germline V gene. The CDR3 sequence is 15 residues long. V dropped 2 bases and J dropped 5 bases, with 13 bases sitting between them. The CDR3 here is CASSYAGRGDNEQFF. DNA for the CDR3: TGTGCCAGCAGTTACGCTGGCAGGGGTGACAATGAGCAGTTCTTC.

This clonotype was counted between two and nine times. V and J are TRBV15 and TRBJ2-7; D is unclear. CDR1 LNHNV and CDR2 YYDKDF come from the germline V gene (reference sequence). CDR3 length equals 15 residues. V lost 1 base and J lost 2, with 12 bases in between. In nucleotides, the CDR3 is TGTGCCACCAGCAGAGTCCAGGACCCGACCTACGAGCAGTACTTC. Encoded protein: CATSRVQDPTYEQYF. The whole variable domain, filled in from reference TRBV15 and TRBJ2-7, reads DAMVIQNPRYQVTQFGKPVTLSCSQTLNHNVMYWYQQKSSQAPKLLFHYYDKDFNNEADTPDNFQSRRPNTSFCFLDIRSPGLGDTAMYLCATSRVQDPTYEQYFGPGTRLTVT.

This chain joins TRBV5-1 and TRBJ1-1; maybe TRBD1 (5 bases). Looked up from germline, CDR1 is SGHRS and CDR2 is YFSETQ. Trimming stripped 0 bases from V and 8 bases from J, with 14 bases between. The CDR3 runs 14 residues. CDR3 protein: CASSLVAGNKEAFF. CDR3 DNA sequence: TGCGCCAGCAGCTTGGTGGCAGGGAATAAGGAAGCTTTCTTT. The complete variable domain, with remaining parts taken from reference TRBV5-1 and TRBJ1-1, reads KAGVTQTPRYLIKTRGQQVTLSCSPISGHRSVSWYQQTPGQGLQFLFEYFSETQRNKGNFPGRFSGRQFSNSRSEMNVSTLELGDSALYLCASSLVAGNKEAFFGQGTRLTVV.

This clonotype was observed a few times. The chain employs TRBV6-5 and TRBJ2-1; D gene uncertain. The CDR3 consists of 11 residues. The germline V and J ends were trimmed by 3 bases and 8 bases, with 5 bases remaining between them. CDR1 and CDR2 (germline): MNHEY, SVGAGI. CDR3 nucleotide sequence: TGTGCCAGCAGTTATGTAGATGAGCAGTTCTTC. The encoded protein is CASSYVDEQFF.

V is TRBV7-2 and J is TRBJ2-7; D remains ambiguous. Germline V gives CDR1 SGHTA, CDR2 FQGNSA. The CDR3 has 14 residues. The ends were cut back, 6 bases at V and 3 bases at J, with 15 bases in the middle. The chain's CDR3 is CASRQRVSGYEQYF. For the CDR3, the DNA is TGTGCCAGCAGGCAACGAGTCTCAGGCTACGAGCAGTACTTC.

This clonotype showed up just a few times. This chain connects TRBV10-3 to TRBJ2-7, with D perhaps TRBD1 (7 bases). This CDR3 spans 14 amino acids. V lost 6 bases and J lost 2, with 14 bases in between. Germline V gene sequence: CDR1 ENHRY, CDR2 SYGVKD. The CDR3 loop is CAISAPGGPYEQYF. The CDR3 bases are TGTGCCATCAGCGCCCCAGGGGGGCCCTACGAGCAGTACTTC.

The chain recombines TRBV9 with TRBJ2-1, with 9 bases lining up with TRBD1. Germline V gene sequence: CDR1 SGDLS, CDR2 YYNGEE. V lost 4 bases to trimming and J lost 6 bases; unmatched junction nucleotides: 11. The CDR3 has 16 amino acids. CDR3 coding DNA: TGTGCCAGCAGCCCCCGGGGCGGGACAGGGTTCAATGAGCAGTTCTTC. Translation: CASSPRGGTGFNEQFF.

The chain employs TRBV6-2 or TRBV6-3 and TRBJ2-7; D not resolved. The CDR3 is made up of 14 amino acids. The germline V gene has CDR1 MNHEY and CDR2 SVGEGT. Trimming took off 5 bases at V and 3 bases at J, with 14 bases between the two ends. This CDR3 reads CASSDGSGLYEQYF. The CDR3 coding sequence is TGTGCCAGCAGTGACGGTTCAGGCCTCTACGAGCAGTACTTC.

This clonotype turned up a few times. The V call is TRBV20-1, the J call TRBJ2-5; tentatively, D is TRBD1 (6 bases). V was shortened by 3 bases and J by 4 bases, with 18 bases between the two germline ends. The CDR3 spans 15 residues. The V gene's germline CDR1 is DFQATT and CDR2 SNEGSKA (reference sequence). CDR3 sequence: CSASLPGVSRETQYF. CDR3 nucleotide sequence: TGCAGTGCTAGCCTACCAGGGGTCTCGAGAGAGACCCAGTACTTC.

The chain joins TRBV10-3 to TRBJ2-5, with 14 bases that match TRBD2. The J segment lost 3 bases and the V segment lost 2 bases, leaving 2 bases of the junction unmatched. This CDR3 has 16 amino acids. Germline assignment: CDR1 ENHRY and CDR2 SYGVKD. This chain's CDR3 is CAISEPGLAGEETQYF. CDR3 sequence (DNA): TGTGCCATCAGTGAGCCGGGACTAGCGGGGGAAGAGACCCAGTACTTC.

The chain recombines TRBV13 with TRBJ2-1; 7 nucleotides agree with TRBD2. CDR1 and CDR2 (germline): PRHDT, FYEKMQ (reference sequence). V was pared by 5 bases and J by 8 bases, with 21 bases of the junction left unmatched. The CDR3 consists of 18 residues. CDR3 sequence (DNA): TGTGCCAGCAGCGAGTCCCTCCCATCGGTCAGGGCGGGGGATGAGCAGTTCTTC. It is translated as CASSESLPSVRAGDEQFF.

The chain is built from TRBV7-6 and TRBJ2-1; 12 bases line up with TRBD2. The junction had 7 bases not matched to a gene; V was cut back by 0 bases and J by 7 bases. The CDR3 extends over 17 amino acids. Germline CDR1 and CDR2: SGHVS and FNYEAQ. This chain's CDR3 is CASSLALGLAGGNEQFF. Written as DNA, the CDR3 is TGTGCCAGCAGCTTAGCGCTAGGGCTAGCGGGGGGGAATGAGCAGTTCTTC.

The chain has TRBV5-6 and TRBJ2-5, with 7 nucleotides matching TRBD2. The trim removed 4 bases at V and 11 bases at J, leaving 14 bases unmatched. CDR1 SGHDT and CDR2 YYEEEE come from the germline V gene. CDR3 length: 14 amino acids. DNA for the CDR3: TGTGCCAGCAGCCAGCGGGACGGAAACAATGAGCAGTACTTC. Residues: CASSQRDGNNEQYF.

Only a few counts were recorded for this clonotype. The rearrangement links TRBV20-1 to TRBJ1-1, with TRBD1 as a possible D gene (5 bases). Germline CDR1 is DFQATT and CDR2 is SNEGSKA (reference sequence). The CDR3 contains 13 residues. V was pared by 3 bases and J by 1 base, with 9 bases between. CDR3 sequence reads: CSASNTGNTEAFF. CDR3 sequence (DNA): TGCAGTGCTAGCAATACAGGGAACACTGAAGCTTTCTTT.

The genes are TRBV20-1 and TRBJ2-3; TRBD2 matches 10 bases. Germline loops: CDR1 DFQATT, CDR2 SNEGSKA (reference sequence). After removal of 3 bases from V and 0 bases from J, the junction contained 6 bases not matched to a gene. CDR3 length: 16 amino acids. The CDR3 DNA follows: TGCAGTGCTAGTGCTAGCGGGGGCCCCAGCACAGATACGCAGTATTTT. Amino acid sequence: CSASASGGPSTDTQYF.

This clonotype was seen more than once but under ten times. The chain is built from TRBV5-6 and TRBJ2-7; 7 nucleotides line up with TRBD2. J was trimmed by 6 bases and V by 0 bases; bases with no gene match: 3. CDR1 is SGHDT and CDR2 is YYEEEE in the germline V gene. The CDR3 runs 13 residues. The CDR3 DNA sequence: TGTGCCAGCAGCTTGGTAGGCGGGAGCGAGCAGTACTTC. Translating it yields CASSLVGGSEQYF.

In regard to this clonotype: The conserved phenylalanine or tryptophan is not found at the CDR3 terminus, so this likely reflects a read error. The genes are TRBV14 and TRBJ2-4; TRBD1 matches at 8 bases. CDR1 and CDR2 from the germline V gene are SGHDN and FVKESK. The CDR3 has 14 amino acids. With 5 bases clipped from V and 9 bases from J, the junction kept 9 bases outside the gene matches. CDR3 sequence (DNA): TGTGCCAGCAGCAAACAGGGGGGTGGAAGCATTCAGTACGTC. This sequence encodes CASSKQGGGSIQYV.

Only a few counts were recorded for this clonotype. The J gene is TRBJ1-1, the V gene TRBV5-1; D remains ambiguous. Per the germline V gene, CDR1 is SGHRS and CDR2 is YFSETQ. The CDR3 contains 14 residues. V lost 7 bases and J lost 3, with 16 bases in between. The CDR3 loop reads CASLSPWWDTEAFF. The CDR3 nucleotides are TGCGCCAGCCTATCACCGTGGTGGGACACTGAAGCTTTCTTT. The whole variable domain, filled in from reference TRBV5-1 and TRBJ1-1, reads KAGVTQTPRYLIKTRGQQVTLSCSPISGHRSVSWYQQTPGQGLQFLFEYFSETQRNKGNFPGRFSGRQFSNSRSEMNVSTLELGDSALYLCASLSPWWDTEAFFGQGTRLTVV.

The chain employs TRBV10-3 and TRBJ1-1; tentatively, D is TRBD1 (5 bases). V shed 9 bases and J shed 1 base, with 12 bases lying between them. The germline gives CDR1 ENHRY, CDR2 SYGVKD. This CDR3 spans 13 amino acids. The CDR3 reads CAMAPDTNTEAFF. DNA for the CDR3: TGTGCCATGGCCCCGGACACGAACACTGAAGCTTTCTTT.

Note on this clonotype: One end of the junction varies from germline; a read error may be responsible. The J gene is TRBJ2-5, the V gene TRBV29-1; D perhaps matches TRBD2 (7 bases). The DNA end favors TRBJ2-7, so the J call may be wrong. Per the germline V gene, CDR1 is SQVTM and CDR2 is ANQGSEA. The CDR3 extends over 12 amino acids. CDR3 sequence (DNA): TGCAGCGGTGAAGGGGGGGAATACGAGCAGTACTTC. This gives the protein CSGEGGEYEQYF.

The V gene is TRBV6-6, the J gene TRBJ1-5; tentative D call: TRBD1 (6 bases). CDR1 is MNHNY, CDR2 SVGAGI, per germline (reference sequence). This CDR3 is built from 15 residues. The V end lost 3 bases, the J end lost 3 bases, and 12 bases lay between the germline ends. In nucleotides, the CDR3 is TGTGCCAGCAGTTATGAGGGGGGGTTCAATCAGCCCCAGCATTTT. Protein: CASSYEGGFNQPQHF.

V is TRBV20-1 and J is TRBJ2-1, with 9 nucleotides matching TRBD1. V lost 7 bases and J lost 4; bases outside the gene matches: 8. Germline CDR1 reads DFQATT; CDR2 reads SNEGSKA (reference sequence). CDR3 length equals 14 residues. CDR3 loop: CSVLTGGQYNEQFF. Here the CDR3 DNA reads TGCAGTGTTCTTACAGGGGGCCAATACAATGAGCAGTTCTTC.

This clonotype was seen a handful of times. This rearrangement joins TRBV20-1 to TRBJ2-5; 8 bases fit TRBD1. Per germline, CDR1 DFQATT and CDR2 SNEGSKA (reference sequence). Trimming removed 5 bases from V and 6 bases from J; junction bases left unmatched: 8. The length of the CDR3 is 13 residues. The CDR3 protein is CSAGGQGAKTQYF. In nucleotides, the CDR3 is TGCAGTGCTGGTGGGCAGGGGGCAAAGACCCAGTACTTC.

The chain couples TRBV9 to TRBJ1-2, with TRBD1 identical over 8 bases. CDR3 length equals 13 residues. The germline V gene has CDR1 SGDLS and CDR2 YYNGEE. The ends lost 3 bases at V and 8 bases at J; junction bases unmatched: 6. CDR3 in amino acids: CASSATTGGGYTF. In DNA, the CDR3 is TGTGCCAGCAGCGCGACCACAGGGGGAGGCTACACCTTC. The whole variable domain, filled in from reference TRBV9 and TRBJ1-2, reads DSGVTQTPKHLITATGQRVTLRCSPRSGDLSVYWYQQSLDQGLQFLIQYYNGEERAKGNILERFSAQQFPDLHSELNLSSLELGDSALYFCASSATTGGGYTFGSGTRLTVV.